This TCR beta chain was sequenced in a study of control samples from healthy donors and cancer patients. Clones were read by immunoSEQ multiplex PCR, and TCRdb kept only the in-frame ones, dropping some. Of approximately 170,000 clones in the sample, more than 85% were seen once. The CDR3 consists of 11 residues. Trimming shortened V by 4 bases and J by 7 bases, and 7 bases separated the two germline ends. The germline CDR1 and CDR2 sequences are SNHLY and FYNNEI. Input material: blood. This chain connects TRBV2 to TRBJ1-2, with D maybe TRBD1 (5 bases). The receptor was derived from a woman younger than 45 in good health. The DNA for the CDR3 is TGTGCCAGCAGTGTAGGGGTTGGCTACACCTTC. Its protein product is CASSVGVGYTF.